The present TCR beta chain was sequenced within a study of shared clonotypes between healthy human individuals. Original handling: ImmunoSEQ output held junction-only sequences without quality scores, so filtering differed. The method was immunoSEQ multiplex PCR; TCRdb's version includes in-frame clones alone and lacks a portion of them. V and J calls and clone size follow that table, whereas D and trimming were derived from the DNA. This sample has 2 million to 3 million clones, with roughly 93% found just once. Donors were healthy HIV-negative adults without recent acute infections or vaccinations. There are 15 residues in the CDR3. The germline V gene encodes CDR1 LNHDA and CDR2 SQIVND (reference sequence). The V end lost 7 bases, the J end lost 7 bases, and 20 bases lay between the germline ends.

The TCR sequence derives from a man between 18 and 35 years old in good health. Some clones in this sample may be carry-over from other donors' samples. The sequenced sample was naive CD4+ T cells from PBMCs. Subset reported: CD45RA+ positively selected. This chain connects TRBV19 to TRBJ1-5; D not certain. Here the CDR3 DNA reads TGTGCCAGTACCGGTTGGGGAATGGGGTTCCAGCCCCAGCATTTT. This codes for CASTGWGMGFQPQHF.